Shown below are 2 T cell receptor beta chains from a single sample sequenced in a study of human T cells and chemical hapten exposure. Time point defined: healthy volunteer bleed at 6 weeks. The authors extracted total RNA from unfractionated whole blood. TCRdb itself ran the RACE reads through MiXCR, one entry per CDR3 protein. In the table there are 65,000 or so distinct CDR3 sequences, around 6.5% of which are singletons. The sample consisted of whole blood. The receptors originated from a female donor in good health. Some clones in this sample may be carry-over from other donors' samples.

This clonotype was observed many times. The rearrangement links TRBV20-1 to TRBJ1-2; D remains ambiguous. The CDR3 has 9 residues. The germline V and J ends were trimmed by 0 bases and 10 bases, with 3 bases remaining between them. The germline gives CDR1 DFQATT, CDR2 SNEGSKA (reference sequence). CDR3 sequence: CSARDSYTF. CDR3 coding DNA: TGCAGTGCTAGAGATTCCTACACCTTC.

This clonotype occurred many times. V gene TRBV19 combines with J gene TRBJ2-1, with D perhaps TRBD1 (5 bases). CDR3 length equals 14 residues. Germline loops: CDR1 LNHDA, CDR2 SQIVND (reference sequence). V dropped 6 bases and J dropped 3 bases, with 12 bases sitting between them. CDR3 residues: CASSQGGDYNEQFF. The CDR3 DNA reads as TGTGCCAGTAGCCAGGGTGGAGACTACAATGAGCAGTTCTTC.